A selection of T cell receptor beta chains follows, all from one sample in a study of regulatory T cells in long-lasting Graves disease. Each CDR3 protein is one row after TCRdb ran MiXCR on the multiplex PCR reads. The sample includes about 660,000 distinct CDR3 sequences, 25% to 35% of them seen just once. This sample comprised peripheral blood mononuclear cells (PBMCs), obtained when the disease was refractory, from a patient treated with antithyroid drugs. Every receptor here comes from a female donor with Graves disease. Each CDR3 is given with its conserved first and last residue. The D gene is left open where the match is weak. Clone size, where shown, is once, few, many, or a class for clones that have expanded.

.	many	TRBV28	TRBJ1-2	CASITGGRSYGYTF	TGTGCCAGCATCACGGGGGGCAGGAGCTATGGCTACACCTTC
.	few	TRBV7-2	TRBJ1-2	CASSLSGRISYGYTF	TGTGCCAGCAGCTTATCAGGCAGGATCAGCTATGGCTACACCTTC
TRBD1	many	TRBV2	TRBJ1-1	CASLGQGGIITTEAFF	TGTGCCAGCCTCGGACAGGGTGGTATTATAACAACTGAAGCTTTCTTT
TRBD1	.	TRBV29-1	TRBJ2-3	CSVRGIYTDTQYF	TGCAGCGTCAGGGGGATATACACAGATACGCAGTATTTT
.	.	TRBV10-1	TRBJ2-5	CASSAAGLETQYF	TGCGCCAGCAGTGCGGCGGGGTTGGAGACCCAGTACTTC
.	.	TRBV5-6	TRBJ2-6	CASSQGQLVPGANVLTF	TGTGCCAGCAGCCAAGGACAGTTAGTCCCTGGGGCCAACGTCCTGACTTTC
TRBD1	many	TRBV28	TRBJ1-2	CASSEGTGLNYGYTF	TGTGCCAGCAGTGAGGGGACAGGGTTAAACTATGGCTACACCTTC
.	.	TRBV6-1	TRBJ1-6	CASRDGRGGDANSPLHF	TGTGCCAGCAGGGACGGGCGGGGAGGCGACGCTAATTCACCCCTCCACTTT
.	.	TRBV19	TRBJ1-1	CASSIQGTNTEAFF	TGTGCCAGTAGTATTCAGGGAACCAACACTGAAGCTTTCTTT
TRBD1	few	TRBV12-3/TRBV12-4	TRBJ1-1	CASRTGTANTEAFF	TGTGCCAGCAGAACCGGGACAGCGAACACTGAAGCTTTCTTT
TRBD1	.	TRBV30	TRBJ1-5	CAWSVGQGYQPQHF	TGTGCCTGGAGTGTAGGACAGGGCTATCAGCCCCAGCATTTT
.	few	TRBV5-4	TRBJ2-7	CASSPGPNEQYF	TGTGCCAGCAGCCCCGGGCCCAACGAGCAGTACTTC
TRBD1	.	TRBV20-1	TRBJ1-1	CSAEEGATEAFF	TGCAGTGCAGAAGAGGGGGCCACTGAAGCTTTCTTT
.	few	TRBV5-5	TRBJ1-3	CASSLFDGNSGNTIYF	TGTGCCAGCAGCTTGTTTGACGGAAACTCTGGAAACACCATATATTTT
.	.	TRBV20-1	TRBJ2-7	CSASTGNYEQYF	TGCAGTGCTTCTACAGGGAACTACGAGCAGTACTTC
TRBD2	.	TRBV5-6	TRBJ2-5	CASSPLVAGEGWGQETQYF	TGTGCCAGCAGCCCCTTGGTAGCGGGAGAGGGATGGGGACAAGAGACCCAGTACTTC
.	.	TRBV6-9	TRBJ1-1	CASSYSPGGNTEAFF	TGTGCCAGCAGTTACTCCCCGGGGGGGAACACTGAAGCTTTCTTT
TRBD1	.	TRBV28	TRBJ1-1	CASSLPGQGSAEAFF	TGTGCCAGCAGTTTACCGGGACAGGGGTCCGCTGAAGCTTTCTTT
.	few	TRBV25-1	TRBJ1-1	CASMLGAGAFF	TGTGCCAGCATGTTGGGGGCGGGAGCTTTCTTT
.	few	TRBV20-1	TRBJ2-5	CSASKSTPKETQYF	TGCAGTGCTAGTAAGAGCACCCCCAAAGAGACCCAGTACTTC
TRBD2	many	TRBV12-3/TRBV12-4	TRBJ2-2	CASSSGLAVTGELFF	TGTGCCAGCAGTTCAGGACTAGCGGTCACCGGGGAGCTGTTTTTT
.	.	TRBV7-3	TRBJ1-6	CASSFTGSNNSPLHF	TGTGCCAGCAGCTTTACCGGGAGTAATAATTCACCCCTCCACTTT
.	.	TRBV20-1	TRBJ1-3	CSAPTTGENTIYF	TGCAGTGCCCCTACGACTGGCGAAAACACCATATATTTT
.	many	TRBV12-3/TRBV12-4	TRBJ2-7	CASSLAAVTYEQYF	TGTGCCAGCAGCCTTGCGGCCGTTACCTACGAGCAGTACTTC
.	.	TRBV7-9	TRBJ1-6	CASGQGDWNSPLHF	TGTGCCAGCGGCCAAGGTGACTGGAATTCACCCCTCCACTTT
TRBD2	few	TRBV11-2	TRBJ2-7	CASSFPGTRVGEQYF	TGTGCCAGCAGCTTCCCCGGGACTAGGGTGGGCGAGCAGTACTTC
TRBD1	few	TRBV11-2	TRBJ1-1	CASIPGQEFMNTEAFF	TGTGCCAGCATCCCGGGACAGGAGTTCATGAACACTGAAGCTTTCTTT
TRBD1	many	TRBV28	TRBJ1-6	CASSLAGGNSSPLHF	TGTGCCAGCAGTTTAGCAGGGGGTAATAGTTCACCCCTCCACTTT
.	many	TRBV7-9	TRBJ1-2	CASSLPRQLSTYGYTF	TGTGCCAGCAGTTTACCTCGACAGCTATCAACTTATGGCTACACCTTC
.	.	TRBV6-1	TRBJ1-1	CASRRGQINMNTEAFF	TGTGCCAGCAGAAGAGGACAGATTAATATGAACACTGAAGCTTTCTTT
TRBD1	few	TRBV29-1	TRBJ2-5	CSVEPPGQGSQETQYF	TGCAGCGTTGAGCCACCGGGACAGGGATCCCAAGAGACCCAGTACTTC
.	few	TRBV5-1	TRBJ2-7	CASSFRTDYEQYF	TGCGCCAGCAGCTTCCGGACAGACTACGAGCAGTACTTC
.	once	TRBV7-2	TRBJ1-2	CASSPFYSPGTNYGYTF	TGTGCCAGCAGCCCGTTTTACTCTCCGGGAACTAACTATGGCTACACCTTC
.	.	TRBV27	TRBJ2-6	CASSLLPGGNVLTF	TGTGCCAGCAGCCTCCTACCCGGGGGCAACGTCCTGACTTTC
.	few	TRBV7-9	TRBJ1-2	CASSPQGTHGYTF	TGTGCCAGCAGCCCCCAAGGGACCCATGGCTACACCTTC
.	.	TRBV7-9	TRBJ1-1	CASSHTPYGDMNTEAFF	TGTGCCAGCAGCCATACCCCCTATGGGGATATGAACACTGAAGCTTTCTTT
.	.	TRBV28	TRBJ1-3	CASSPTGRNTIYF	TGTGCCAGCAGTCCGACGGGTAGAAACACCATATATTTT
.	many	TRBV12-3/TRBV12-4	TRBJ1-4	CASSSRQYEKLFF	TGTGCCAGCAGCTCGAGACAGTACGAAAAACTGTTTTTT
.	once	TRBV12-3/TRBV12-4	TRBJ1-2	CASGPPGEGGYTF	TGTGCCAGCGGTCCACCAGGGGAGGGTGGCTACACCTTC
TRBD2	few	TRBV7-8	TRBJ2-7	CASSLQVGLASYEQYF	TGTGCCAGCAGCTTACAAGTGGGACTAGCGTCCTACGAGCAGTACTTC
.	.	TRBV6-5	TRBJ2-3	CASSYSRSTDTQYF	TGTGCCAGCAGTTACTCGAGGAGCACAGATACGCAGTATTTT
TRBD1	many	TRBV12-3/TRBV12-4	TRBJ1-4	CASSQGGNEKLFF	TGTGCCAGCAGTCAGGGGGGTAATGAAAAACTGTTTTTT
TRBD1	many	TRBV2	TRBJ2-7	CASRTPRTGVGEQYF	TGTGCCAGCAGGACCCCTAGGACAGGGGTTGGCGAGCAGTACTTC
.	few	TRBV6-1	TRBJ1-2	CASRSPDRRKGYTF	TGTGCCAGCAGATCCCCCGACAGGAGGAAAGGCTACACCTTC
TRBD1	few	TRBV6-1	TRBJ1-4	CASSPRTGGGEKLFF	TGTGCCAGCAGTCCACGGACAGGGGGAGGAGAAAAACTGTTTTTT